This T cell receptor (beta chain) came from a study of CD8 T cells in ankylosing spondylitis (dated by TCRdb to 2017 to 2019). About the full investigation: To find TCR variants linked to disease, the study profiled T cell receptor beta repertoires in ankylosing spondylitis patients and healthy donors. The full study cohort was made up of over 20 ankylosing spondylitis patients and about a hundred healthy donors. Samples of peripheral blood were taken, and for ankylosing spondylitis patients, synovial fluid was collected as well. What the work shows at the level of the full study, not this receptor alone: Blood from ankylosing spondylitis patients appeared to be characterized by a TCR beta motif composed of about 8 highly homologous amino acid variants. In peripheral blood, the disease-linked clones were found at relatively low frequencies and had a CD8+ phenotype. Some of the motif variants had been reported before in the synovial fluid and blood of reactive arthritis patients, a finding that suggests common disease-initiation mechanisms. The disease-linked clones were reported as significantly enriched in matched synovial fluid samples from ankylosing spondylitis patients.

This clonotype was counted only a few times. This clone's antigen is unknown. Base qualities are missing; no much larger clone stands one base away. Sequencer: Illumina HiSeq 2500. Quantitative 5'-RACE with molecular barcodes was used to prepare TCR beta libraries. Per the source publication's procedure: A new computational method, built on a probabilistic model of VDJ rearrangement, was used to identify disease-linked TCR variants. TCRdb itself trimmed the public reads at Q25 with fastp, ran MiXCR and retained productive beta chains. Entries that share a CDR3 protein sequence are merged under the most common genes and DNA. The authors' filters were not applied to this entry. The sample table contains about 160,000 distinct CDR3 sequences; only one count was recorded for approximately 9.9% of them. The ten largest clones capture around 16% of the sample. CDR1 is given as SEHNR and CDR2 as FQNEAQ, both from the germline V gene (reference sequence). Trimming takes 5 bases from V and 0 bases from J, and the germline ends sit 14 bases apart. The CDR3 runs 16 amino acids, cysteine and phenylalanine included. The sequence is cut down to CDR3 DNA, 48 bases in frame from base 1.

Source material: blood, either unsorted or a sorted T cell fraction (not recorded which). The receptor comes from a female donor with ankylosing spondylitis or in good health (not recorded which). The chain links TRBV7-9 with TRBJ2-4, and perhaps TRBD2 as D gene, on 5 matching bases. The nucleotide sequence reads TGTGCCAGCAGCGGGTCCAGCGGTCTAGCCAAAAACATTCAGTACTTC. Its protein product is CASSGSSGLAKNIQYF.